The entry that follows covers one T cell receptor (beta chain) sequence. This entry belongs to a study of blood T cell repertoires in COVID-19. Study background: Collection of acute and convalescent COVID-19 samples took place in the United States, Italy and Spain. In each case, the material was cDNA or gDNA derived from T cells, B-cell-depleted T cells, or PBMCs.

Participants were aged about 18 to 90 years, lived in around 22 US areas, and enrolled virtually. The CDR3 has 21 residues. In germline, CDR1 is LNHDA, CDR2 SQIVND (reference sequence). Per the study methods: Reference gene primer amplification yielded estimated nucleated cell counts. Sequencing used immunoSEQ multiplex PCR; TCRdb keeps in-frame clones, though not all of them. The V and J calls and clone size are taken from that table; D and trimming were inferred from the DNA. Altogether 300,000 to 400,000 clones are present, 75% to 90% being singletons, with the ten largest covering 1.9%. This chain joins TRBV19 and TRBJ2-7; 12 positions agree with TRBD2. This receptor was identified in a woman aged 25 to 39 who had been exposed to COVID-19. The sequenced sample was PBMCs or T cells enriched from blood (not recorded which). This CDR3 reads CAQEGLAGSPYPSLYSYEQYF. In DNA form, the CDR3 reads TGTGCTCAGGAAGGACTAGCGGGGAGCCCCTACCCTTCCCTTTACTCCTACGAGCAGTACTTC.